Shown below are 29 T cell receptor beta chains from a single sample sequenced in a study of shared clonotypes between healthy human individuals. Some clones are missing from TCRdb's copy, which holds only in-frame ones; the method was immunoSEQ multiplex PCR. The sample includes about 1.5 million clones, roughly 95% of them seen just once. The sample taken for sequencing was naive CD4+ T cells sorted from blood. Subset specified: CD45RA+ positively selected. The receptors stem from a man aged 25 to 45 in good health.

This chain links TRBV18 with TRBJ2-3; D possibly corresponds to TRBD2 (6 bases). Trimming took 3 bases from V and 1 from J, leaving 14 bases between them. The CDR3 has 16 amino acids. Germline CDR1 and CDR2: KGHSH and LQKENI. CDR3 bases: TGTGCCAGCTCACCTATCTTCGCTAGCGGCACAGATACGCAGTATTTT. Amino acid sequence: CASSPIFASGTDTQYF.

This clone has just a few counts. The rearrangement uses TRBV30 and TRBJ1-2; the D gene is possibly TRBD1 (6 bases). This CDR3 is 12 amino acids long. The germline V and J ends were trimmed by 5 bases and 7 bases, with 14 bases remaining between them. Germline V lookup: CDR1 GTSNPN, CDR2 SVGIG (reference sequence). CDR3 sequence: CAWVWGRSGYTF. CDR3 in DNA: TGTGCCTGGGTGTGGGGGCGGAGTGGCTACACCTTC.

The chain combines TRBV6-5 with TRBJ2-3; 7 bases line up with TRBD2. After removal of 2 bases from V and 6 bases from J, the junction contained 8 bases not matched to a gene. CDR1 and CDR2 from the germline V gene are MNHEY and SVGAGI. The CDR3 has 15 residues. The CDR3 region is CASSYRGLGSDTQYF. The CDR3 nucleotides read TGTGCCAGCAGTTACCGAGGACTAGGGTCCGATACGCAGTATTTT.

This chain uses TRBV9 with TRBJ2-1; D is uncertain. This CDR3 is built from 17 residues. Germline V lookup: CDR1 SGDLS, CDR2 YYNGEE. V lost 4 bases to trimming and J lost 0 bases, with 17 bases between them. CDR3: CASSTRKVMVSYNEQFF. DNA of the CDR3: TGTGCCAGCAGCACCCGAAAGGTAATGGTCTCCTACAATGAGCAGTTCTTC.

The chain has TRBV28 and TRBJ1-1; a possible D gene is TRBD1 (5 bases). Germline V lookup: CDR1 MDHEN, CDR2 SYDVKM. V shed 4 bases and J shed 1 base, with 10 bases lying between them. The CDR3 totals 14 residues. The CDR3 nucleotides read TGTGCCAGCAGTTCGGGACTCCGGAACACTGAAGCTTTCTTT. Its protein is CASSSGLRNTEAFF.

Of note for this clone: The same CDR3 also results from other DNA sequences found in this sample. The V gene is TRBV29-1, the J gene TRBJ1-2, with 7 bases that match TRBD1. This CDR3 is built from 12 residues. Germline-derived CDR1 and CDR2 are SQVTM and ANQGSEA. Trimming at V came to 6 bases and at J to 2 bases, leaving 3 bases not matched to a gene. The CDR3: CSVLQGNYGYTF. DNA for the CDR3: TGCAGCGTCCTACAGGGGAACTATGGCTACACCTTC.

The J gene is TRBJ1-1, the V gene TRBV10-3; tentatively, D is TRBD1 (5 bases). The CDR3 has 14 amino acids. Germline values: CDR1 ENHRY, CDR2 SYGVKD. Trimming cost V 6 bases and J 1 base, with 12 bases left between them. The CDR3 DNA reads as TGTGCCATCAGCCGAGGGGTTCCGAACACTGAAGCTTTCTTT. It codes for CAISRGVPNTEAFF.

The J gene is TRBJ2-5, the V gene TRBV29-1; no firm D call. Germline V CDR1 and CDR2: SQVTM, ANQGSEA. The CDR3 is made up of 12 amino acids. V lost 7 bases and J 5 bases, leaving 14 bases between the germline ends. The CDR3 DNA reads TGCAGCGCGGAAGGTGGCTGGGAGACCCAGTACTTC. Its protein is CSAEGGWETQYF.

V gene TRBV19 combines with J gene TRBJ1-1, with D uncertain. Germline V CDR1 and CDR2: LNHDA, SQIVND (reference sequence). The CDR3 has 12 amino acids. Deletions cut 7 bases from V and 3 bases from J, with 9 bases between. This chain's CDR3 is CASTGGDTEAFF. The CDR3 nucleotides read TGTGCCAGTACAGGCGGCGACACTGAAGCTTTCTTT.

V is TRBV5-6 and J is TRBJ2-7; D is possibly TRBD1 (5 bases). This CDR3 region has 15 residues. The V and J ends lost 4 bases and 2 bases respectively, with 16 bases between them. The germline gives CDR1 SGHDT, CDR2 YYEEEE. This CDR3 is CASSHVSQGPYEQYF. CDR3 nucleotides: TGTGCCAGCAGCCACGTGAGCCAGGGCCCCTACGAGCAGTACTTC.

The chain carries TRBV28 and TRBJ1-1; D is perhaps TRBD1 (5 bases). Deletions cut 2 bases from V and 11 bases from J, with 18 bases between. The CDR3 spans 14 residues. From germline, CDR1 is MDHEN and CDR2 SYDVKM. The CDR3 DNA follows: TGTGCCAGCAGTTTAATAGGAGGGGCTCCTGGGGCTTTCTTT. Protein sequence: CASSLIGGAPGAFF.

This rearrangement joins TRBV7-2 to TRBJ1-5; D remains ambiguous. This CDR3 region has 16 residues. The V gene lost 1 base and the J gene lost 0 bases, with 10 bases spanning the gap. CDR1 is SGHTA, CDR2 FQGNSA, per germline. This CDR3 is CASSLGGFRSNQPQHF. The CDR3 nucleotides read TGTGCCAGCAGCTTAGGTGGGTTCCGTAGCAATCAGCCCCAGCATTTT.

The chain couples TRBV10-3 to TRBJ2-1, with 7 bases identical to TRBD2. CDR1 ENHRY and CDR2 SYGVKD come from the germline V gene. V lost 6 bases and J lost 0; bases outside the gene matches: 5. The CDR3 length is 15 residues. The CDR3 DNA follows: TGTGCCATCAGAGGTCTAGCGGTCTCCTACAATGAGCAGTTCTTC. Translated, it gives CAIRGLAVSYNEQFF.

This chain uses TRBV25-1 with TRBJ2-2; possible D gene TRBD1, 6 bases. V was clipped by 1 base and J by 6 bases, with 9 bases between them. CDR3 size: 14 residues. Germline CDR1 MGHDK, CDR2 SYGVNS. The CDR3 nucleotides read TGTGCCAGCAGTGAATTGGCAGGGGCCGGGGAGCTGTTTTTT. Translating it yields CASSELAGAGELFF.

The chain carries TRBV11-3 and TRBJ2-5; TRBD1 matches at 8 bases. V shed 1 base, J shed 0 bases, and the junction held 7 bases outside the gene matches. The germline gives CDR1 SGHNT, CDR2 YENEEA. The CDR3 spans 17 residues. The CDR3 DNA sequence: TGTGCCAGCAGCTTAGGAGTGGGACAGGTAGACCAAGAGACCCAGTACTTC. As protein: CASSLGVGQVDQETQYF.

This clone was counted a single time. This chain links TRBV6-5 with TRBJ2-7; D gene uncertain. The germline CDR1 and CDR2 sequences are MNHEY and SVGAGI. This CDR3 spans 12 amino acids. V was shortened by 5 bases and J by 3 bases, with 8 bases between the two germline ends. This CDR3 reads CASSQSGYEQYF. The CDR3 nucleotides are TGTGCCAGCAGTCAAAGTGGCTACGAGCAGTACTTC.

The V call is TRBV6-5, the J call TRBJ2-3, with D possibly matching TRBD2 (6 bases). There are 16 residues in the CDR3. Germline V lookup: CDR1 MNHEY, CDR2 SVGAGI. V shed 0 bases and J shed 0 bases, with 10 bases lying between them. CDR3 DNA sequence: TGTGCCAGCAGTTACTCCCCTAGCGCCAGCACAGATACGCAGTATTTT. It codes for CASSYSPSASTDTQYF.

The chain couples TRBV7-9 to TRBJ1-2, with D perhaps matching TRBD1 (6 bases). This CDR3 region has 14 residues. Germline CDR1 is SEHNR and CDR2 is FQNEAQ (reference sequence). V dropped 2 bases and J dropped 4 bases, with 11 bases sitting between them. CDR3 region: CASSLPGGIYGYTF. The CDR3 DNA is TGTGCCAGCAGCTTACCCGGGGGCATCTATGGCTACACCTTC. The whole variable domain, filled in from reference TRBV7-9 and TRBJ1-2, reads DTGVSQNPRHKITKRGQNVTFRCDPISEHNRLYWYRQTLGQGPEFLTYFQNEAQLEKSRLLSDRFSAERPKGSFSTLEIQRTEQGDSAMYLCASSLPGGIYGYTFGSGTRLTVV.

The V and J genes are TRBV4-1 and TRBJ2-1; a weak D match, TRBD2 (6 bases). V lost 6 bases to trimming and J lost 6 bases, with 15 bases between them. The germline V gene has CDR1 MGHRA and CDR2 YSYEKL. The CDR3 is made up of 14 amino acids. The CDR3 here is CASRLAEALNEQFF. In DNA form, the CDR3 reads TGCGCCAGCAGGTTAGCGGAAGCCCTCAATGAGCAGTTCTTC.

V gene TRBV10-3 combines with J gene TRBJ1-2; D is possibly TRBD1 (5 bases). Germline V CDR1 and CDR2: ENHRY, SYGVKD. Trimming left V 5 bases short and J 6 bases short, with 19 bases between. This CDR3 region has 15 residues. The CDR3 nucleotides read TGTGCCATCAGTAGTGGGGGGTCCCCTTTACATGGCTACACCTTC. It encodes CAISSGGSPLHGYTF.

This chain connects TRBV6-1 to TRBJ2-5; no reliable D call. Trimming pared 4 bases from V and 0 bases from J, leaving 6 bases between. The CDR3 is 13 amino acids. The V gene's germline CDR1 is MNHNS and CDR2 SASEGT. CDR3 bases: TGTGCCAGCAGTGTGGCGAACCAAGAGACCCAGTACTTC. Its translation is CASSVANQETQYF.

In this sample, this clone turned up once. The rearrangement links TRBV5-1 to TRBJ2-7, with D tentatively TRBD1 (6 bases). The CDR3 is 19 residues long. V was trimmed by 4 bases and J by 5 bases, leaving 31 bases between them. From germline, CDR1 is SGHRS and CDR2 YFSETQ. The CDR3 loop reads CASSPYRGSSPGTRDEQYF. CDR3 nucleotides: TGCGCCAGCAGCCCGTATAGGGGGAGCTCCCCCGGCACACGGGACGAGCAGTACTTC. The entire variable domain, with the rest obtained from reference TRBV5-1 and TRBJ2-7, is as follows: KAGVTQTPRYLIKTRGQQVTLSCSPISGHRSVSWYQQTPGQGLQFLFEYFSETQRNKGNFPGRFSGRQFSNSRSEMNVSTLELGDSALYLCASSPYRGSSPGTRDEQYFGPGTRLTVT.

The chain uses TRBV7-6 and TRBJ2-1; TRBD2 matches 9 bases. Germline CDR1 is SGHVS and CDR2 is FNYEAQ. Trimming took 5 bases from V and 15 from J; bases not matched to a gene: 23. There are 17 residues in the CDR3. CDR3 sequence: CASSKIEKPIAGVSPFF. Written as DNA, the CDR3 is TGTGCCAGCAGCAAGATCGAAAAACCGATAGCGGGAGTGTCCCCGTTCTTC.

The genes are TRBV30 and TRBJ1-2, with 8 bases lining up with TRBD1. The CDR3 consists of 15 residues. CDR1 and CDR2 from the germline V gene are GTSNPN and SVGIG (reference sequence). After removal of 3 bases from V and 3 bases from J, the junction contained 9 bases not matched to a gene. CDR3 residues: CAWRELQGVDYGYTF. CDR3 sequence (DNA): TGTGCCTGGAGAGAACTACAGGGGGTTGACTATGGCTACACCTTC.

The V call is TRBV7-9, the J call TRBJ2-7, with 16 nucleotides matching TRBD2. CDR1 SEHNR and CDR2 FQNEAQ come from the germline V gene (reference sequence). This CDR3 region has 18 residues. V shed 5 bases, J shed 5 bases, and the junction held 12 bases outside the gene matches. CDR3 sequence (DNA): TGTGCCAGCAGCAGAGTGGGGACTAGCGGGAGGGCCTTTGACGAGCAGTACTTC. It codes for CASSRVGTSGRAFDEQYF.

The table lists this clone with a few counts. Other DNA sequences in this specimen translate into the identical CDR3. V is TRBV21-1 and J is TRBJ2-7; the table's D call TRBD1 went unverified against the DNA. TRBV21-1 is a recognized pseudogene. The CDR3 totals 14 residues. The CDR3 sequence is CASSKGQASYEQYF. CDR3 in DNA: TGTGCCAGCAGCAAGGGGCAGGCCTCCTACGAGCAGTACTTC.

DNA of the CDR3: TGTGCCATCAGCTTAGACAGGACTGAAGCTTTCTTT. This gives the protein CAISLDRTEAFF. The chain combines TRBV10-3 with TRBJ1-1, with TRBD1 as a possible D gene (6 bases). The CDR3 extends over 12 amino acids. Trimming cost V 6 bases and J 5 bases, with 10 bases left between them. The germline gives CDR1 ENHRY, CDR2 SYGVKD.

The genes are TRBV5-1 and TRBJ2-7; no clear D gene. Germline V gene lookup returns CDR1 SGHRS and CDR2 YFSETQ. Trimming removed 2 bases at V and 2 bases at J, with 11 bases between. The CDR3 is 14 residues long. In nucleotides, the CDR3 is TGCGCCAGCAGCTTCGGAAGCGTGGCCTACGAGCAGTACTTC. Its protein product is CASSFGSVAYEQYF.

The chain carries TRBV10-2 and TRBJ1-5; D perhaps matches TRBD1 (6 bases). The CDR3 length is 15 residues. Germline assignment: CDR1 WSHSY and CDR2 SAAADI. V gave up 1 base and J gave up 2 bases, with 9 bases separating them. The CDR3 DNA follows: TGCGCCAGCAGTGAGTATTCAGGGGGCAATCAGCCCCAGCATTTT. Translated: CASSEYSGGNQPQHF.